These 5 T cell receptor beta chains share one sample of origin, sequenced in a study of PD-1 blockade in classical Hodgkin lymphoma. Only in-frame clones appear in the TCRdb table, and some are missing; sequencing was by immunoSEQ multiplex PCR. The sample has over 25,000 clones; roughly 70% are singletons. Every patient experienced relapse after autologous stem cell transplantation, and brentuximab vedotin exposure varied. The sequencing used peripheral blood mononuclear cells (PBMCs), collected before the second cycle of nivolumab. These receptors originate from a human donor with classical Hodgkin lymphoma.

This clone was recorded a few times. The chain joins TRBV29-1 to TRBJ2-7, with D possibly being TRBD1 (6 bases). CDR1 and CDR2 (germline): SQVTM, ANQGSEA. The ends were cut back, 1 base at V and 0 bases at J, with 16 bases in the middle. The length of the CDR3 is 16 residues. The CDR3 sequence is CSVEGTLRGGSYEQYF. The CDR3 coding sequence is TGCAGCGTTGAAGGTACGCTCCGAGGGGGCTCCTACGAGCAGTACTTC.

This clone has more than one count but fewer than ten. The chain couples TRBV5-1 to TRBJ1-2; D unresolved. The CDR3 is 13 residues long. The germline CDR1 and CDR2 sequences are SGHRS and YFSETQ. Trimming shortened V by 0 bases and J by 4 bases, and 7 bases separated the two germline ends. CDR3 residues: CASSLDSIYGYTF. DNA of the CDR3: TGCGCCAGCAGCTTGGATAGTATCTATGGCTACACCTTC.

The table lists this clone with a few counts. The chain couples TRBV27 to TRBJ2-1; D might be TRBD2 (6 bases). The CDR3 spans 15 residues. CDR1 is MNHEY and CDR2 is SMNVEV in the germline V gene (reference sequence). V lost 5 bases and J 2 bases, leaving 13 bases between the germline ends. The CDR3 nucleotides are TGTGCCAGCAGTGTTGCGGGACCCACCTACAATGAGCAGTTCTTC. This sequence encodes CASSVAGPTYNEQFF.

The rearrangement uses TRBV21-1 and TRBJ1-5; TRBD1 was called by the table and not checked on the DNA. TRBV21-1 counts as a pseudogene. CDR3 size: 16 residues. CDR3 sequence (DNA): TGTGCCAGCAGCAACGGGGACAGGGGGGGCAATCAGCCCCAGCATTTT. Translated: CASSNGDRGGNQPQHF.

The J gene is TRBJ1-2, the V gene TRBV5-6; 7 bases line up with TRBD1. Unmatched junction bases numbered 8, after V lost 6 bases and J lost 3 bases. The CDR3 extends over 14 amino acids. The germline V gene encodes CDR1 SGHDT and CDR2 YYEEEE. CDR3 in amino acids: CASIRQGTDYGYTF. The CDR3 bases are TGTGCCAGCATACGACAGGGTACAGACTATGGCTACACCTTC.